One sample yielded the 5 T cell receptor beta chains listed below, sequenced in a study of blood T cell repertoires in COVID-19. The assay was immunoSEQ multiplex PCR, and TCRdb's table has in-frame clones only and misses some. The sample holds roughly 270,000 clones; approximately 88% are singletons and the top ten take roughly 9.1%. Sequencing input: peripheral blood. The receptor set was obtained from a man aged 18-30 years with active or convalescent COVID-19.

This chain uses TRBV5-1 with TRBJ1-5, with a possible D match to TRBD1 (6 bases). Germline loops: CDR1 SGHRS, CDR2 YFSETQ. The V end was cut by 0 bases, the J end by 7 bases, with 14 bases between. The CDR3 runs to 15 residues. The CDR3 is CASSLEAGDLQPQHF. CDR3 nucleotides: TGCGCCAGCAGCTTGGAGGCAGGGGATTTACAGCCCCAGCATTTT. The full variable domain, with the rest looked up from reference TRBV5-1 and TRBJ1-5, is KAGVTQTPRYLIKTRGQQVTLSCSPISGHRSVSWYQQTPGQGLQFLFEYFSETQRNKGNFPGRFSGRQFSNSRSEMNVSTLELGDSALYLCASSLEAGDLQPQHFGDGTRLSIL.

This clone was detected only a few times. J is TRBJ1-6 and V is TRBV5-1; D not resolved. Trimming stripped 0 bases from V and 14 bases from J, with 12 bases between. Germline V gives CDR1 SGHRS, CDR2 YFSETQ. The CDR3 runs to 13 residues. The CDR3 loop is CASSLGRDTALHF. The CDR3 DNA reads TGCGCCAGCAGCTTGGGACGGGATACGGCCCTCCACTTT.

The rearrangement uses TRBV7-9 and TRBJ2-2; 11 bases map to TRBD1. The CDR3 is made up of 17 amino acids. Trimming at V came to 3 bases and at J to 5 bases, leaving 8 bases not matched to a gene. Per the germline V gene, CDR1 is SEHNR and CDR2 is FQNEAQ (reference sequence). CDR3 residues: CASSFNPGTGGTGELFF. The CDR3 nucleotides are TGTGCCAGCAGCTTCAACCCCGGGACAGGGGGGACCGGGGAGCTGTTTTTT. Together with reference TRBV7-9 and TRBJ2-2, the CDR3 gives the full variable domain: DTGVSQNPRHKITKRGQNVTFRCDPISEHNRLYWYRQTLGQGPEFLTYFQNEAQLEKSRLLSDRFSAERPKGSFSTLEIQRTEQGDSAMYLCASSFNPGTGGTGELFFGEGSRLTVL.

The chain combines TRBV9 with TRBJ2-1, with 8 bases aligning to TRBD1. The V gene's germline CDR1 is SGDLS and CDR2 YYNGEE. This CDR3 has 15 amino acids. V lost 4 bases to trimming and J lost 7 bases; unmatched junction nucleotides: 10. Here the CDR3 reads CASSSEGQGANEQFF. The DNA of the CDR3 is TGTGCCAGCAGCTCAGAAGGGCAGGGGGCGAATGAGCAGTTCTTC.

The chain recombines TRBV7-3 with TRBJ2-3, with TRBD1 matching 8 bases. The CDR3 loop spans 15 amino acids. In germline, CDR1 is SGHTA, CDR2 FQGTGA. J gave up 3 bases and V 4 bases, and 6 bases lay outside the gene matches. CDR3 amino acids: CASSSPQGATDTQYF. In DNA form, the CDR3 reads TGTGCCAGCAGCTCCCCTCAGGGGGCAACAGATACGCAGTATTTT.